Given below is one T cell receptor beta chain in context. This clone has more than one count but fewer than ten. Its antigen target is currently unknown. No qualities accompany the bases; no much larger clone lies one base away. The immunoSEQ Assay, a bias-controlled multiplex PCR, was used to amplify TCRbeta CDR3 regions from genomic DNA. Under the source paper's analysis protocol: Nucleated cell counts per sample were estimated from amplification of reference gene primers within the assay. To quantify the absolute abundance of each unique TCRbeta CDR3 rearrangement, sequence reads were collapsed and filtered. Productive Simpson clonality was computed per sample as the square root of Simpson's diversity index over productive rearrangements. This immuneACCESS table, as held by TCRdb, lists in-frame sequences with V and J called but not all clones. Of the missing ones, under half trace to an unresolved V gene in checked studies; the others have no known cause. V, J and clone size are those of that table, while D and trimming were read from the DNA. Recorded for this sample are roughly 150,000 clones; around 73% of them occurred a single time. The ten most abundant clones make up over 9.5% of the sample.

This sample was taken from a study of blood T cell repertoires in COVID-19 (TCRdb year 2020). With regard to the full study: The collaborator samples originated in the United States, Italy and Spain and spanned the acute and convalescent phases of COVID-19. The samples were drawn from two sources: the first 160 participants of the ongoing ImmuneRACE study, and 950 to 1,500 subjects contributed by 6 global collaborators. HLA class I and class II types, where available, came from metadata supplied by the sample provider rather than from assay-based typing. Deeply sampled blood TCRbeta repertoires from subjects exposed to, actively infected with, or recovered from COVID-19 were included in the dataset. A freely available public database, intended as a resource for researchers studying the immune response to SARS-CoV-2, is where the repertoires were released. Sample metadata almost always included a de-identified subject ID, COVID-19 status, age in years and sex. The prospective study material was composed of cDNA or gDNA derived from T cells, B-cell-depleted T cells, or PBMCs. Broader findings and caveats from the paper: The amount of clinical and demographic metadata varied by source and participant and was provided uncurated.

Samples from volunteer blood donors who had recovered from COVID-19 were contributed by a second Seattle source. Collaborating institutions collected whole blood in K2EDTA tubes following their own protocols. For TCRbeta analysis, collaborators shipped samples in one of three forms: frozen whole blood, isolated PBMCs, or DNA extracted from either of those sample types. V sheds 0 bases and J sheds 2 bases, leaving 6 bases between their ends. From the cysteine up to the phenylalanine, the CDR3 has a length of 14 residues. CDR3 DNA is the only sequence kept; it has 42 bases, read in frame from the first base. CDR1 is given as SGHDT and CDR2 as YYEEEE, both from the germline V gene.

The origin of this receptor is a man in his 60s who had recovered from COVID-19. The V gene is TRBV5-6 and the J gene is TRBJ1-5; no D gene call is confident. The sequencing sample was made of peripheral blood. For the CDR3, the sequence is CASSLGHGNQPQHF. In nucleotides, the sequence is TGTGCCAGCAGCTTGGGACATGGCAATCAGCCCCAGCATTTT.